A selection of T cell receptor beta chains follows, all from one sample in a study of blood T cell repertoires in COVID-19. The table came from immunoSEQ multiplex PCR; TCRdb's copy has only in-frame clones and leaves some out. The data show 150,000 to 200,000 clones, about 92% seen once. Sample: peripheral blood. Receptors were obtained from a man in his sixties with active or convalescent COVID-19. Each CDR3 is given without its conserved first and last residue. Each record gives: J gene, D gene, V gene, CDR3 protein. A D gene is named only where the DNA matches it firmly.

>TRBJ2-7|TRBD1|TRBV10-3
AIKGDRVNEQY
>TRBJ1-4|.|TRBV19
ASSPAQGNNEKLF
>TRBJ2-3|TRBD2|TRBV10-3
AISGREGRSTDTQY
>TRBJ1-3|.|TRBV30
AWGTPGNTIY
>TRBJ2-3|TRBD2|TRBV27
ASSGLAGGIRTDTQY
>TRBJ1-2|TRBD1|TRBV27
ASSSRDRGRFGYT
>TRBJ1-5|TRBD1|TRBV19
ASTTQTGQGNQPQH
>TRBJ1-5|.|TRBV19
ASSTLTGFSNQPQH
>TRBJ2-1|TRBD2|TRBV28
ASSLSSGAAYNEQF
>TRBJ2-5|.|TRBV19
ASSYGRQETQY
>TRBJ1-4|.|TRBV10-1
ASSDGEKLF
>TRBJ2-3|TRBD2|TRBV18
ASSPPAGGFTDTQY
>TRBJ2-5|TRBD2|TRBV5-1
ASSPTWTSGSPPY
>TRBJ2-1|TRBD1|TRBV28
ASSPGGRGLNNEQF
>TRBJ2-1|.|TRBV21-1
ASSKSLALHYNEQF
>TRBJ1-3|.|TRBV18
ASSPVQGTSGNTIY
>TRBJ2-5|TRBD1|TRBV5-1
ASSLAVGTGTQETQY
>TRBJ1-4|.|TRBV18
ASSPPRTATNEKLF
>TRBJ2-5|.|TRBV21-1
ASSNDRRETQY
>TRBJ2-1|.|TRBV11-2
ASSLDYSQPAGYHEQF
>TRBJ2-7|.|TRBV7-2
ASSAVLLAREQY
>TRBJ2-7|.|TRBV3-1/TRBV3-2
ASGGGDIEQY
>TRBJ1-1|.|TRBV14
ASRGQGYTEAF
>TRBJ2-3|TRBD2|TRBV5-4
ASSRGRGDTDTQY
>TRBJ1-2|.|TRBV6-5
ASSRDSTGAYGYT
>TRBJ1-6|.|TRBV10-3
AIRKDSDNSPLH
>TRBJ2-1|TRBD2|TRBV3-1/TRBV3-2
ASSQDRGLAVNEQF
>TRBJ1-2|TRBD1|TRBV5-4
ASSKGGQGLGYT
>TRBJ2-5|.|TRBV5-4
ASSLSGRGETQY
>TRBJ2-7|TRBD2|TRBV20-1
SASLISGGPWEQY
>TRBJ2-3|TRBD2|TRBV10-1
ASSGEGWTQY
>TRBJ1-1|TRBD1|TRBV29-1
SVRQGMTEAF
>TRBJ2-7|TRBD2|TRBV6-5
ASRGLAGGTYEQY
>TRBJ1-1|.|TRBV10-1
ASSESGRGEAF
>TRBJ1-6|.|TRBV19
ASRPGTSYNSPLH
>TRBJ2-1|.|TRBV7-9
ASSLSVLNEQF
>TRBJ2-5|TRBD2|TRBV27
ASSIGTSVVKTQY
>TRBJ2-1|TRBD2|TRBV3-1/TRBV3-2
ASSFSGGSYNEQF
>TRBJ2-1|TRBD2|TRBV3-1/TRBV3-2
ASSHGGRRNNNEQF
>TRBJ1-5|.|TRBV6-6
ASRGTSFSNQPQH
>TRBJ1-2|.|TRBV21-1
ASSKLGTGSSGYT
>TRBJ1-2|.|TRBV14
ASSLADGYT
>TRBJ1-3|.|TRBV12-5
ASGFLLRGSGNTIY
>TRBJ2-1|TRBD1|TRBV24-1
ATTQTGTGVRNEQF